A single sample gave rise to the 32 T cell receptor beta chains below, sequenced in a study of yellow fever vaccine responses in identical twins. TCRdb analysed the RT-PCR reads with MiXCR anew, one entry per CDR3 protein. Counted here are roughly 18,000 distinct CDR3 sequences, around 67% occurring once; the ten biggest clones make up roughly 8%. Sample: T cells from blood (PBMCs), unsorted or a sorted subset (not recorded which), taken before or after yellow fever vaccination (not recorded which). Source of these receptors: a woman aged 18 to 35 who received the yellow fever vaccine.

CDR3 coding DNA: TGCAGCGTTCTTTCTGGTTGGGGCTACACCTTC. This gives the protein CSVLSGWGYTF. The chain uses TRBV29-1 and TRBJ1-2; no clear D gene. CDR1 is SQVTM, CDR2 ANQGSEA, per germline. This CDR3 spans 11 amino acids. V was trimmed by 5 bases and J by 8 bases, leaving 12 bases between them.

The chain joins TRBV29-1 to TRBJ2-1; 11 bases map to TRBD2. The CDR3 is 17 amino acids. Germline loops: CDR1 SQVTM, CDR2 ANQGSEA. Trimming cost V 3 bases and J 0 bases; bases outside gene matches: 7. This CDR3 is CSVEASGRMGSYNEQFF. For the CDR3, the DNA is TGCAGCGTTGAGGCTAGCGGGAGGATGGGCTCCTACAATGAGCAGTTCTTC.

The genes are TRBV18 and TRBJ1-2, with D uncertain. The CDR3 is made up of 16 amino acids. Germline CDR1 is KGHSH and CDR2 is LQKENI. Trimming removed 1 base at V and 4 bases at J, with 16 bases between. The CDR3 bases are TGTGCCAGCTCACCACGATTGGGAGAAGGTCTCTATGGCTACACCTTC. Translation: CASSPRLGEGLYGYTF.

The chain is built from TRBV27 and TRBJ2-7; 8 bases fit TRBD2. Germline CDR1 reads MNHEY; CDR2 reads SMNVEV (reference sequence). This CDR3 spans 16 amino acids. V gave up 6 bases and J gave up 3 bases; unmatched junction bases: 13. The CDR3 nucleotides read TGTGCCAGCAGACTCACATTAGCGGGGAGGATCTACGAGCAGTACTTC. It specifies CASRLTLAGRIYEQYF.

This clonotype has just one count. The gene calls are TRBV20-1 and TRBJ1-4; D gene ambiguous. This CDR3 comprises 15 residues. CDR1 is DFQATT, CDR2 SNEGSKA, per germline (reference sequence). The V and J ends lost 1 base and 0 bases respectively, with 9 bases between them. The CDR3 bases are TGCAGTGCTAGAGTGCCGAAGGCAACTAATGAAAAACTGTTTTTT. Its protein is CSARVPKATNEKLFF.

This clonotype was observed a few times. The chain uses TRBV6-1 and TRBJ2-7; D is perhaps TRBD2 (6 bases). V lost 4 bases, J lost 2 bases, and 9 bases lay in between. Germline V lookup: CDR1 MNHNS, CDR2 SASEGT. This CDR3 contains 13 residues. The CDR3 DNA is TGTGCCAGCAGTGGCGGGACGACCTACGAGCAGTACTTC. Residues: CASSGGTTYEQYF.

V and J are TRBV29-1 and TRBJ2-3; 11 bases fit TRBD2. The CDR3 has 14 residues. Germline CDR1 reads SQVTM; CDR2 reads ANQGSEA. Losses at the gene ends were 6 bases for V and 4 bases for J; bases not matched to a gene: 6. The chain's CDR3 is CSVSGLAASDTQYF. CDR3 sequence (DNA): TGCAGCGTCTCGGGACTAGCGGCCTCAGATACGCAGTATTTT.

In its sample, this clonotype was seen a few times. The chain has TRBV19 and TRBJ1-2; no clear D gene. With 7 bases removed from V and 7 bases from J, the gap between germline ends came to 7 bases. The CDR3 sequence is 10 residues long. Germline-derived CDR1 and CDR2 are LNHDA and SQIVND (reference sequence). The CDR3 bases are TGTGCCAGTACGAGTATTGGCTACACCTTC. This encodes CASTSIGYTF.

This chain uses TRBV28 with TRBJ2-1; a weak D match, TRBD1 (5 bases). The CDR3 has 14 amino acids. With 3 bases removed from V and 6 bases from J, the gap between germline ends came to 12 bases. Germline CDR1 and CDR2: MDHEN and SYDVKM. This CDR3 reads CASSLAYRSNEQFF. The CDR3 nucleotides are TGTGCCAGCAGTTTGGCCTACAGGTCCAATGAGCAGTTCTTC.

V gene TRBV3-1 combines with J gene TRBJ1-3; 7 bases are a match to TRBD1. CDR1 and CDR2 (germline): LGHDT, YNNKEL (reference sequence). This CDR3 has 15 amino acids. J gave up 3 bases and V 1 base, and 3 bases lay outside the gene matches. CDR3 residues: CASSQGQGIGNTIYF. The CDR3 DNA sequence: TGTGCCAGCAGCCAAGGACAGGGCATTGGAAACACCATATATTTT. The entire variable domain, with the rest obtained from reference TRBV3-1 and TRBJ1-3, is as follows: DTAVSQTPKYLVTQMGNDKSIKCEQNLGHDTMYWYKQDSKKFLKIMFSYNNKELIINETVPNRFSPKSPDKAHLNLHINSLELGDSAVYFCASSQGQGIGNTIYFGEGSWLTVV.

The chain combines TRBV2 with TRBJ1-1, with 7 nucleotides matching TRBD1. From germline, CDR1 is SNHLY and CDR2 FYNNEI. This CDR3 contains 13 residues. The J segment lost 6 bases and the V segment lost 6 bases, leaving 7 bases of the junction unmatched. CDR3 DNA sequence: TGTGCCAGCAGCAGGGACAGCTCTCCTGAAGCTTTCTTT. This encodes CASSRDSSPEAFF.

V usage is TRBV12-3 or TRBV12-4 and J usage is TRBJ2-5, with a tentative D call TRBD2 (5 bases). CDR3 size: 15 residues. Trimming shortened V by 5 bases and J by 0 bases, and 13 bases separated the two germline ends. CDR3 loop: CASSPPDWYQETQYF. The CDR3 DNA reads TGTGCCAGCAGTCCCCCGGACTGGTACCAAGAGACCCAGTACTTC.

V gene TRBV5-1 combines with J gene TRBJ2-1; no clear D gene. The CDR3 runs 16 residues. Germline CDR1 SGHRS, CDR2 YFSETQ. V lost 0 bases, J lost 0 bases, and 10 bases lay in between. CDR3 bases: TGCGCCAGCAGCTTGGGGAGTTCCCTCTCCTACAATGAGCAGTTCTTC. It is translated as CASSLGSSLSYNEQFF.

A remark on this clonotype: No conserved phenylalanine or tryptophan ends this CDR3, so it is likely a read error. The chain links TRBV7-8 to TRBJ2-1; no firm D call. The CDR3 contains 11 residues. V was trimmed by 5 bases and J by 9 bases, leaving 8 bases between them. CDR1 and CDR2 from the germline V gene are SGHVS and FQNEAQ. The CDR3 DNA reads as TGTGCCAGCAGCCCTGGTCCTGAGCAGTTCCTC. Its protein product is CASSPGPEQFL.

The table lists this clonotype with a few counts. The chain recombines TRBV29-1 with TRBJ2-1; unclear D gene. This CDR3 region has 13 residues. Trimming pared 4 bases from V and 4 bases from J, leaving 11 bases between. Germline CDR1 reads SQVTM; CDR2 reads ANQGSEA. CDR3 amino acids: CSVVFIPYNEQFF. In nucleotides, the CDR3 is TGCAGCGTTGTTTTCATCCCTTACAATGAGCAGTTCTTC.

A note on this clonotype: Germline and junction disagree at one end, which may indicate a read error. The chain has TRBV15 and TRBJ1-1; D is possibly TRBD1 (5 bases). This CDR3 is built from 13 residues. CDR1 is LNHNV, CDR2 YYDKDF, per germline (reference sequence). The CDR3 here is CATSRDSYTEAFF. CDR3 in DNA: TGTGCCACCAGCCGAGACAGTTACACTGAAGCTTTCTTT.

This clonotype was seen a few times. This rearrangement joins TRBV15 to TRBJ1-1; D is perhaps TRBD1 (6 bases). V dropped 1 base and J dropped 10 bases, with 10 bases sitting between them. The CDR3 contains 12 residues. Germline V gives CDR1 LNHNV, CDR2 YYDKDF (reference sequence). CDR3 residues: CATSRVGGGAFF. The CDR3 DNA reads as TGTGCCACCAGCAGAGTAGGAGGGGGAGCTTTCTTT.

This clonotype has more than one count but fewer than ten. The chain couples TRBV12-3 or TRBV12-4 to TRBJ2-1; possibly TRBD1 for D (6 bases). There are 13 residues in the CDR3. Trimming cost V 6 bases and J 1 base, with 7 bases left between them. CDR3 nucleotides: TGTGCCAGCAGAGGACAGTCCTACAATGAGCAGTTCTTC. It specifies CASRGQSYNEQFF.

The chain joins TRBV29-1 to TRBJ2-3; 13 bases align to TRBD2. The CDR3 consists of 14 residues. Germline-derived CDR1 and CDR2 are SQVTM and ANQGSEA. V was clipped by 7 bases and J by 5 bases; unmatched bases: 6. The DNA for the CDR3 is TGCAGCGCCGGGACTAGCGGGAACGTAGATACGCAGTATTTT. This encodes CSAGTSGNVDTQYF.

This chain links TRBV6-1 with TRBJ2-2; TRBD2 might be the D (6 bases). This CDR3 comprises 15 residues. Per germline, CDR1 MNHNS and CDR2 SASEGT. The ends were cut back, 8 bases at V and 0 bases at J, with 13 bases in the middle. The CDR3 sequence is CASGRGTSNTGELFF. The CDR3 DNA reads TGTGCCAGCGGGCGCGGGACTTCGAACACCGGGGAGCTGTTTTTT.

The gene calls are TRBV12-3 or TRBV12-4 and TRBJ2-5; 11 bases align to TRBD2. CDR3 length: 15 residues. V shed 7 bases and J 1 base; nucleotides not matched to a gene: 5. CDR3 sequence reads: CASTPGTSGQETQYF. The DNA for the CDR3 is TGTGCCAGCACCCCCGGGACTAGCGGCCAAGAGACCCAGTACTTC.

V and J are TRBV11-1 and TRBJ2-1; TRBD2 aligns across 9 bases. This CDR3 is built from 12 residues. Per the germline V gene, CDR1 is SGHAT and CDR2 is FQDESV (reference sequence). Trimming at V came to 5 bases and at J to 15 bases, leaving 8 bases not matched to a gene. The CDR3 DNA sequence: TGTGCCAGCAGCGCGGCGAGCGGGAGGATGTTCTTC. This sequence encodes CASSAASGRMFF.

Written as DNA, the CDR3 is TGTGCCAGCAGTGACTCGAGCGGGGGGGCCAATGAGCAGTTCTTC. Translation gives CASSDSSGGANEQFF. This chain links TRBV6-4 with TRBJ2-1, with TRBD2 matching over 10 bases. CDR3 length: 15 residues. Germline lookup yields CDR1 MRHNA and CDR2 SNTAGT. V dropped 0 bases and J dropped 6; count of bases not matched to a gene: 2.

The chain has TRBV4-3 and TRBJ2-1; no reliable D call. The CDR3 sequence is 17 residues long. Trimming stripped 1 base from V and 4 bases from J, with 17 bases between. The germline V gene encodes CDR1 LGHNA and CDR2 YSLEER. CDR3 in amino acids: CASSQGAWRSRYNEQFF. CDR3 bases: TGCGCCAGCAGCCAAGGGGCATGGCGGAGCCGTTACAATGAGCAGTTCTTC.

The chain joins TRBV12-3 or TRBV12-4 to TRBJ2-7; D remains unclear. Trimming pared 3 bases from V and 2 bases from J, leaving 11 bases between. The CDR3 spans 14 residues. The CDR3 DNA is TGTGCCAGCAGTTTGGTCCAAACCCCCTACGAGCAGTACTTC. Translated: CASSLVQTPYEQYF.

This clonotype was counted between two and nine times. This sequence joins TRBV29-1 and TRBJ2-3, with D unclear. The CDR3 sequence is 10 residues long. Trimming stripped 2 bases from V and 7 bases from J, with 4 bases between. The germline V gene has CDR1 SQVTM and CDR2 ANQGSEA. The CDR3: CSVETYTQYF. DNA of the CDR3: TGCAGCGTTGAAACTTATACGCAGTATTTT.

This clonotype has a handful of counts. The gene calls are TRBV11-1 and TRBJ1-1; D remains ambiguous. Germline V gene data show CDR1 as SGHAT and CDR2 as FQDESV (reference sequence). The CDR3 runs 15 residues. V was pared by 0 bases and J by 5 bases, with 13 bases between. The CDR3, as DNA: TGTGCCAGCAGCTTAGCGTCGGCGGGCGCGACTGAAGCTTTCTTT. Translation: CASSLASAGATEAFF.

CDR3 bases: TGTGCCAGCAGCACACTGACAGGGGTCGGGGAGCTGTTTTTT. Amino acids: CASSTLTGVGELFF. This rearrangement joins TRBV7-8 to TRBJ2-2; TRBD1 matches 8 bases. CDR1 SGHVS and CDR2 FQNEAQ come from the germline V gene. CDR3 length: 14 residues. Unmatched junction bases numbered 6, after V lost 5 bases and J lost 7 bases.

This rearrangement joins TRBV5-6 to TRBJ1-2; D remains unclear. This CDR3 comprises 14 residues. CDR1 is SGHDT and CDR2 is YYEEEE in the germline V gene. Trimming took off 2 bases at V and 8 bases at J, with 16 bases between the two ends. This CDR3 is CASSFYTPRGGYTF. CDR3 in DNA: TGTGCCAGCAGCTTTTACACCCCGCGCGGAGGCTACACCTTC.

CDR3 coding DNA: TGTGCCAGTAGTATCCCGGCAGAGAACACTGAAGCTTTCTTT. Translation: CASSIPAENTEAFF. The V gene is TRBV19, the J gene TRBJ1-1, with D unresolved. This CDR3 has 14 residues. V lost 3 bases and J 1 base, leaving 9 bases between the germline ends. CDR1 is LNHDA and CDR2 is SQIVND in the germline V gene (reference sequence). The complete variable domain, with remaining parts taken from reference TRBV19 and TRBJ1-1, reads DGGITQSPKYLFRKEGQNVTLSCEQNLNHDAMYWYRQDPGQGLRLIYYSQIVNDFQKGDIAEGYSVSREKKESFPLTVTSAQKNPTAFYLCASSIPAENTEAFFGQGTRLTVV.

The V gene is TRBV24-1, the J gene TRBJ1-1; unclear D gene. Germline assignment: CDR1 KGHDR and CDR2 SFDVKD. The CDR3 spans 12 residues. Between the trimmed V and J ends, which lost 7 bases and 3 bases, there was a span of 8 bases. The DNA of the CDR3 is TGTGCCACCAGGGGGTGGGACACTGAAGCTTTCTTT. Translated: CATRGWDTEAFF.

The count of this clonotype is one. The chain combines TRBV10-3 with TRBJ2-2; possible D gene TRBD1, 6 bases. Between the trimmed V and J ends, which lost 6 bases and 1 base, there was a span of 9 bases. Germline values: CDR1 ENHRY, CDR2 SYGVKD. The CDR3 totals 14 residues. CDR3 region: CAIRDSENTGELFF. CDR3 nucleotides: TGTGCCATCAGGGACAGCGAGAACACCGGGGAGCTGTTTTTT.